The 27 T cell receptor beta chains below were found in one sample sequenced in a study of cytomegalovirus exposure and HLA in healthy donors. A multiplex PCR was run with 60 Vbeta primers and 13 Jbeta primers. Repertoires were generated with immunoSEQ multiplex PCR, while TCRdb's copy carries only in-frame clones and drops some. The table records about 130,000 clones, 80% of them present only once. Sample: PBMCs. All receptors derive from a man aged 25-45 years in good health and CMV-seronegative.

This sequence joins TRBV9 and TRBJ2-7, with D possibly TRBD1 on 6 matching bases. Germline CDR1 and CDR2: SGDLS and YYNGEE. The length of the CDR3 is 12 residues. Trimming took off 4 bases at V and 3 bases at J, with 8 bases between the two ends. The CDR3 coding sequence is TGTGCCAGCAGCAGCAGGGGCTACGAGCAGTACTTC. The encoded protein is CASSSRGYEQYF.

V is TRBV7-9 and J is TRBJ2-5; 10 bases are shared with TRBD1. The J call may be mistaken, given a closer DNA end match to TRBJ2-7. The CDR3 length is 15 residues. Germline assignment: CDR1 SEHNR and CDR2 FQNEAQ (reference sequence). The CDR3 nucleotides read TGTGCCAGCAGCCGTTGGGACAGGGGCGGGGACGAGCAGTACTTC. Translation gives CASSRWDRGGDEQYF.

This chain connects TRBV30 to TRBJ2-1, with TRBD2 matching 10 bases. Per the germline V gene, CDR1 is GTSNPN and CDR2 is SVGIG (reference sequence). The CDR3 loop spans 15 amino acids. The ends lost 2 bases at V and 9 bases at J; junction bases unmatched: 10. The CDR3, as DNA: TGTGCCTGGAGTTCAATGCTAGCGGGAGTTGGTGAGCAGTTCTTC. Its protein product is CAWSSMLAGVGEQFF.

The table lists this clone with a count of one. The chain carries TRBV27 and TRBJ1-2, with 11 bases identical to TRBD1. The trim removed 4 bases at V and 6 bases at J, leaving 4 bases unmatched. Per the germline V gene, CDR1 is MNHEY and CDR2 is SMNVEV (reference sequence). The CDR3 has 14 amino acids. The CDR3 reads CASSSGQGVDGYTF. CDR3 nucleotide sequence: TGTGCCAGCAGTTCGGGACAGGGGGTTGATGGCTACACCTTC.

The chain recombines TRBV6-5 with TRBJ2-5; D is ambiguous. The V and J ends lost 5 bases and 5 bases respectively, with 12 bases between them. The germline V gene encodes CDR1 MNHEY and CDR2 SVGAGI. The CDR3 runs 13 residues. The CDR3 is CASSSPGRETQYF. The CDR3 coding sequence is TGTGCCAGCAGTAGTCCCGGTCGGGAGACCCAGTACTTC.

The rearrangement joins TRBV27 to TRBJ1-1; unclear D gene. In germline, CDR1 is MNHEY, CDR2 SMNVEV (reference sequence). The CDR3 length is 13 residues. The ends were cut back, 3 bases at V and 2 bases at J, with 7 bases in the middle. In nucleotides, the CDR3 is TGTGCCAGCAGTTTTTGGGCCAACACTGAAGCTTTCTTT. Translation gives CASSFWANTEAFF.

This rearrangement joins TRBV7-8 to TRBJ1-5; D call uncertain. From germline, CDR1 is SGHVS and CDR2 FQNEAQ. The V and J ends lost 3 bases and 6 bases respectively, with 12 bases between them. The CDR3 consists of 14 residues. The CDR3 DNA sequence: TGTGCCAGCAGCTTCCAGGAAAGCGGTCAGCCCCAGCATTTT. Translating gives CASSFQESGQPQHF.

The V call is TRBV7-9, the J call TRBJ2-1, with D possibly matching TRBD1 (6 bases). The CDR3 length is 15 residues. From germline, CDR1 is SEHNR and CDR2 FQNEAQ (reference sequence). V was cut by 6 bases and J by 7 bases, with 19 bases left in between. The chain's CDR3 is CASSPPGHPKNEQFF. The DNA for the CDR3 is TGTGCCAGCAGTCCTCCGGGACACCCTAAGAATGAGCAGTTCTTC.

The genes are TRBV11-1 and TRBJ2-3, with a possible D match to TRBD2 (5 bases). V was clipped by 6 bases and J by 0 bases, with 10 bases between them. The germline V gene has CDR1 SGHAT and CDR2 FQDESV (reference sequence). The CDR3 contains 14 residues. CDR3 bases: TGTGCCAGCAGTTGGAGCGGAAGCACAGATACGCAGTATTTT. Its protein is CASSWSGSTDTQYF.

This chain uses TRBV27 with TRBJ1-2; 7 positions match TRBD1. After removal of 0 bases from V and 4 bases from J, the junction contained 5 bases not matched to a gene. CDR1 is MNHEY, CDR2 SMNVEV, per germline (reference sequence). The length of the CDR3 is 15 residues. CDR3 sequence reads: CASSLSPDRIYGYTF. CDR3 sequence (DNA): TGTGCCAGCAGTTTATCGCCGGACAGGATCTATGGCTACACCTTC.

This clone has more than one count but fewer than ten. V gene TRBV7-2 combines with J gene TRBJ2-2; D is unclear. V was pared by 5 bases and J by 4 bases, with 14 bases between. This CDR3 has 15 residues. The germline V gene encodes CDR1 SGHTA and CDR2 FQGNSA. The CDR3 DNA sequence: TGTGCCAGCAGCCGCATCCTCGGTTTCACCGGGGAGCTGTTTTTT. It codes for CASSRILGFTGELFF.

V gene TRBV15 combines with J gene TRBJ2-1, with 9 positions matching TRBD2. The CDR3 covers 14 residues. Germline V lookup: CDR1 LNHNV, CDR2 YYDKDF (reference sequence). J was trimmed by 7 bases and V by 7 bases; bases with no gene match: 8. CDR3 sequence: CATTPGLAPNEQFF. Here the CDR3 DNA reads TGTGCCACCACCCCGGGACTAGCACCTAATGAGCAGTTCTTC.

The J gene is TRBJ1-2, the V gene TRBV10-1; 7 nucleotides line up with TRBD1. V gave up 6 bases and J gave up 4 bases; unmatched junction bases: 5. The CDR3 contains 13 residues. Per the germline V gene, CDR1 is WNHNN and CDR2 is SYGVQD (reference sequence). The CDR3 DNA reads as TGCGCCAGCAGCGCACAGGGGTCCTATGGCTACACCTTC. As protein: CASSAQGSYGYTF.

The chain combines TRBV4-3 with TRBJ2-1; 10 positions agree with TRBD2. Germline trimming cut 2 bases from V and 2 bases from J; bases unmatched to any gene: 9. The CDR3 has 18 residues. The germline CDR1 and CDR2 sequences are LGHNA and YSLEER. As DNA, the CDR3 is TGCGCCAGCAGCCAATTCTGGGGACTAGCGAAGACCTACAATGAGCAGTTCTTC. This codes for CASSQFWGLAKTYNEQFF.

The rearrangement links TRBV6-1 to TRBJ2-5; possibly TRBD1 for D (5 bases). The J call may not be correct, given that the DNA end is closer to TRBJ2-7. CDR1 MNHNS and CDR2 SASEGT come from the germline V gene. The CDR3 extends over 13 amino acids. CDR3 DNA sequence: TGTGCCACCCTCTCGCAGGGTTCCTACGAGCAGTACTTC. Translation: CATLSQGSYEQYF.

The genes are TRBV11-2 and TRBJ2-3, with D hard to call. CDR3 length: 13 residues. Germline V gives CDR1 SGHAT, CDR2 FQNNGV. The V gene lost 3 bases and the J gene lost 5 bases, with 9 bases spanning the gap. The CDR3 is CASSFATGDTQYF. As DNA, the CDR3 is TGTGCCAGCAGCTTCGCCACGGGAGATACGCAGTATTTT.

V is TRBV10-2 and J is TRBJ2-5, with 10 bases lining up with TRBD2. V shed 6 bases, J shed 3 bases, and the junction held 1 base outside the gene matches. The CDR3 runs 13 residues. Germline-derived CDR1 and CDR2 are WSHSY and SAAADI. The DNA of the CDR3 is TGCGCCAGCAGGCTAGCGGGAGAAGAGACCCAGTACTTC. It specifies CASRLAGEETQYF.

This rearrangement joins TRBV19 to TRBJ2-1, with TRBD2 matching 11 bases. Germline-derived CDR1 and CDR2 are LNHDA and SQIVND (reference sequence). J gave up 7 bases and V 4 bases, and 12 bases lay outside the gene matches. This CDR3 is built from 17 residues. The CDR3 reads CASSTLTGTSGTNEQFF. CDR3 bases: TGTGCCAGTAGTACGCTCACCGGGACTAGCGGAACAAATGAGCAGTTCTTC.

The J gene is TRBJ1-2, the V gene TRBV14; no firm D call. Germline V CDR1 and CDR2: SGHDN, FVKESK. Trimming pared 0 bases from V and 2 bases from J, leaving 7 bases between. The CDR3 totals 14 residues. CDR3 nucleotide sequence: TGTGCCAGCAGCCAAGATAAGGAGAACTATGGCTACACCTTC. Translated, it gives CASSQDKENYGYTF.

This clone has only a few counts. CDR3 sequence reads: CASSPRGYGYTF. The CDR3, as DNA: TGTGCCAGTAGTCCAAGGGGCTATGGCTACACCTTC. The V call is TRBV19, the J call TRBJ1-2; tentatively, D is TRBD1 (5 bases). V lost 5 bases, J lost 4 bases, and 8 bases lay in between. Germline CDR1 and CDR2: LNHDA and SQIVND (reference sequence). There are 12 residues in the CDR3.

The rearrangement uses TRBV10-3 and TRBJ1-1; D ambiguous. This CDR3 has 11 amino acids. V was clipped by 10 bases and J by 1 base, with 7 bases between them. From germline, CDR1 is ENHRY and CDR2 SYGVKD. DNA for the CDR3: TGTGCCACCAAGCAGAACACTGAAGCTTTCTTT. Its protein product is CATKQNTEAFF.

V usage is TRBV27 and J usage is TRBJ2-2; D not resolved. Germline CDR1 is MNHEY and CDR2 is SMNVEV (reference sequence). CDR3 length: 16 amino acids. V was trimmed by 7 bases and J by 6 bases, leaving 21 bases between them. CDR3: CASTPLARGRAGELFF. DNA for the CDR3: TGTGCCAGCACCCCCCTTGCCCGTGGTCGGGCCGGGGAGCTGTTTTTT.

J is TRBJ2-7 and V is TRBV6-1; D may be TRBD1 (6 bases). With 4 bases removed from V and 6 bases from J, the gap between germline ends came to 19 bases. There are 15 residues in the CDR3. Germline CDR1 and CDR2: MNHNS and SASEGT. The CDR3 region has the DNA TGTGCCAGCAGTGTAGGCGACCAGGGGTTGGGCGAGCAGTACTTC. It encodes CASSVGDQGLGEQYF.

The V and J genes are TRBV7-2 and TRBJ2-2, with D unresolved. The CDR3 is 13 residues long. Germline V gene lookup returns CDR1 SGHTA and CDR2 FQGNSA. Trimming removed 5 bases at V and 6 bases at J, with 10 bases between. The DNA for the CDR3 is TGTGCCAGCAGCCCCGTGGGCCCCGGGGAGCTGTTTTTT. It encodes CASSPVGPGELFF.

This clone occurred once. The V call is TRBV19, the J call TRBJ2-1; a possible D gene is TRBD2 (5 bases). CDR3 size: 16 residues. Trimming removed 5 bases at V and 0 bases at J, with 14 bases between. CDR1 is LNHDA, CDR2 SQIVND, per germline (reference sequence). CDR3 bases: TGTGCCAGTAGTGGGTGGCGGGTAAGCTCCTACAATGAGCAGTTCTTC. Its translation: CASSGWRVSSYNEQFF.

This chain connects TRBV6-5 to TRBJ1-3; 8 bases agree with TRBD1. Unmatched junction bases numbered 3, after V lost 5 bases and J lost 0 bases. From germline, CDR1 is MNHEY and CDR2 SVGAGI. There are 15 residues in the CDR3. The CDR3 is CASSQQGVSGNTIYF. CDR3 sequence (DNA): TGTGCCAGCAGTCAACAGGGGGTCTCTGGAAACACCATATATTTT.

This clone was recorded a few times. V gene TRBV5-1 combines with J gene TRBJ2-1; 11 nucleotides match TRBD2. This CDR3 has 15 amino acids. Germline V gene lookup returns CDR1 SGHRS and CDR2 YFSETQ. J lost 10 bases, V lost 9 bases, and 15 bases had no gene match. The CDR3 is CATRVLGLAGTEQFF. CDR3 bases: TGCGCCACCCGGGTCTTAGGACTAGCGGGTACAGAGCAGTTCTTC.